This T cell receptor beta chain was captured in a study of beta chain features in type 1 diabetes. Background on the study: Healthy donors and patients had similar age, gender and cell yields. Examination of sorted cells across all samples involved about 99 million cells.

Investigators reverse transcribed all isolated RNA, so they sequenced expressed TCRB transcripts. Sequencing of naive, central memory and regulatory T cell samples gave an average of approximately 3.8 million reads. The table came from immunoSEQ multiplex PCR; TCRdb's copy has only in-frame clones and leaves some out. The sample includes hundreds of thousands of clones, approximately 28% of them seen just once. This clone was detected only a few times. This CDR3 has 14 amino acids. The germline V gene encodes CDR1 LNHNV and CDR2 YYDKDF (reference sequence). V lost 5 bases, J lost 2 bases, and 5 bases stayed unmatched.

The sequenced sample consisted of naive CD4+ T cells from blood. The chain links TRBV15 to TRBJ2-7; TRBD1 matches at 8 bases. The TCR sequence derives from a man aged 18 to 30 in good health. CDR3 bases: TGTGCCACCAGCCTGGACAGGGTTGCCTACGAGCAGTACTTC. This codes for CATSLDRVAYEQYF.